The TCR beta chain under discussion was sequenced for a study of T-cell memory formation after mild COVID-19 (dated by TCRdb to the early 2020s). Regarding the research as a whole: TCR sequence clusters from the two donors were largely donor specific. The cohort comprised two young, previously healthy adult volunteers, one female and one male. In two donors, T-cell clones that expanded and contracted after mild COVID-19 were followed by sequencing TCRalpha and TCRbeta repertoires longitudinally.

The reads were generated on an Illumina NovaSeq 6000. TCRalpha and TCRbeta cDNA libraries were constructed by 5'RACE with constant-segment primers, with sample barcodes and unique molecular identifiers being introduced. RNA was extracted from every sample with Trizol reagent. The libraries were amplified in two PCR steps, and the second step added a second sample barcode and Illumina TruSeq adapters. Sequencing of libraries was performed on an Illumina NovaSeq with 2 x 150 bp paired-end reads. As for the authors' bioinformatics: With migec v1.2.7, reads were demultiplexed and then collapsed into UMI-guided consensus sequences. Using mixcr v2.1.11, UMI consensuses were aligned to TRA and TRB V and J templates and then assembled into clonotypes. A clonotype was counted as expanded or contracted only when both edgeR and NoisET called the clonotype significant, with the noise models trained on biological replicates. For edgeR calls, a false discovery rate-adjusted p below 0.01 and a log2 fold-change threshold of 1 were applied. As an exploratory analysis of dynamics, max-normalized trajectories of the 1000 most abundant clonotypes were examined by PCA with hierarchical clustering. Separately sequenced CD4+ and CD8+ repertoires were used to assign the CD4 or CD8 phenotype of responding clones. TCRdb applied fastp at Q25 and MiXCR to the public reads, then kept only in-frame beta chains. Records with the same CDR3 protein are collapsed into one entry carrying the most frequent genes and DNA. The V and J calls and clone size are TCRdb's, not the authors'. Here the sample has around 510,000 distinct CDR3 sequences; 20% to 25% occur a single time. The top ten hold around 8.4% of the sample.

Sequences MNHNY (CDR1) and SVGAGI (CDR2) are obtained from the germline V gene (reference sequence). The CDR3 goes from the cysteine to the phenylalanine over 14 residues. The read is trimmed to its CDR3 DNA, 42 bases read in frame from base 1. For this chain, trimming is 8 bases at the V end and 4 bases at the J end, and the number of junction bases without a gene match is 8. The paper's findings and limits, for the study overall: Contracting CD4+ clones turned up mainly in the CM and EM memory subsets, whereas EMRA was where CD8+ clones were enriched. SARS-CoV-2 specificity was not confirmed for the second-wave clones peaking on day 37. Some responding clones were found in pre-infection memory, which suggests that pre-existing cross-reactive memory T cells took part in the SARS-CoV-2 response. The study included only a couple of mild cases, and larger cohorts that include severe cases with pre-infection samples were judged to be necessary. Clones that contracted from day 15 to 85 showed balanced CD4/CD8 phenotypes, whereas a second wave of clones that expanded from day 15 to 37 leaned towards CD4+.

PBMCs were isolated by Ficoll-Paque density gradient centrifugation. In its sample, this clonotype was seen a few times. Its antigen remains unidentified. The record has no base qualities; no much larger clone is one base away. This sequence uses TRBV6-6 and TRBJ1-2; 9 nucleotides in the junction match TRBD1. The clonotype originates from an adult woman who had mild COVID-19 (a few samples of this study predate the infection). The sample titles of this study are shuffled in the database, so cell type and time point are left out; the donor was told from shared clones. Sequenced input: PBMCs or a T cell subset sorted from them (not recorded which). The bases are TGTGCCAGCTTACGGGACAGGGATGCCTATGGCTACACCTTC. Its amino acids are CASLRDRDAYGYTF.